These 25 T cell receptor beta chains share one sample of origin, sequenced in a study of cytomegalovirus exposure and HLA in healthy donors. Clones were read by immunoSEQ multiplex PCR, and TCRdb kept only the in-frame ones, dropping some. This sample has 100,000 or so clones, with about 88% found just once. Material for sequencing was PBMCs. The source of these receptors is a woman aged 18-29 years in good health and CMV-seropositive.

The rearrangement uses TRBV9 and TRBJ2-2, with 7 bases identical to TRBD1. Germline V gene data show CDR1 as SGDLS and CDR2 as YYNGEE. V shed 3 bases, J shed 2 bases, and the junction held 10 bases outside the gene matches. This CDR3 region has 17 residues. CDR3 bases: TGTGCCAGCAGCGACCACCCAGACAGGGCAAACACCGGGGAGCTGTTTTTT. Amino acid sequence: CASSDHPDRANTGELFF.

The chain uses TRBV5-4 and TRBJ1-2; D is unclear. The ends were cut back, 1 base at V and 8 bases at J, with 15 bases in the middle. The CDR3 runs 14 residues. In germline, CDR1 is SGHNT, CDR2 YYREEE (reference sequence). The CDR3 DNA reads TGTGCCAGCAGCTTGCGCCGCGGGCTCGGGGGCTACACCTTC. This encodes CASSLRRGLGGYTF.

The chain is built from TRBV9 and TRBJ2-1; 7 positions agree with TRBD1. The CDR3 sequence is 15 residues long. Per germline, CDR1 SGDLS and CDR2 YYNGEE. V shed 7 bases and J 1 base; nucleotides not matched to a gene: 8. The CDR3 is CASGGPGGSYNEQFF. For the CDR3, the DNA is TGTGCCAGCGGCGGGCCAGGGGGATCCTACAATGAGCAGTTCTTC.

In nucleotides, the CDR3 is TGTGCCAGCATGGGACAGACCTACTCTGGAAACACCATATATTTT. Protein sequence: CASMGQTYSGNTIYF. The chain carries TRBV2 and TRBJ1-3; 7 bases are shared with TRBD1. This CDR3 comprises 15 residues. From germline, CDR1 is SNHLY and CDR2 FYNNEI. V dropped 7 bases and J dropped 0; count of bases not matched to a gene: 6.

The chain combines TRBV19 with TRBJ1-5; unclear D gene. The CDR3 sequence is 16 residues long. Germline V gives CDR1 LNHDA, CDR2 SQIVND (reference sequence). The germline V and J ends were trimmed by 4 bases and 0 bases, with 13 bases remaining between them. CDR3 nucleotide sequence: TGTGCCAGTAGTAACACAACAGTCTATAGCAATCAGCCCCAGCATTTT. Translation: CASSNTTVYSNQPQHF.

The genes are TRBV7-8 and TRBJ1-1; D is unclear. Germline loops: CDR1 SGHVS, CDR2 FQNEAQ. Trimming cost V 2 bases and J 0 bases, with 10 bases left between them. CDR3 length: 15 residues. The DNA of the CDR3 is TGTGCCAGCAGCTTATACGGCGGCTTGAACACTGAAGCTTTCTTT. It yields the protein CASSLYGGLNTEAFF.

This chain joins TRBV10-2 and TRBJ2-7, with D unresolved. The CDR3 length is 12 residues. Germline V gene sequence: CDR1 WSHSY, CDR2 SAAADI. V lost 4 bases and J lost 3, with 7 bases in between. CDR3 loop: CASSGALYEQYF. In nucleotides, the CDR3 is TGCGCCAGCAGTGGAGCTCTCTACGAGCAGTACTTC.

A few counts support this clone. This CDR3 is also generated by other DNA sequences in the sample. CDR3 sequence reads: CASSVGTASSYEQYF. In nucleotides, the CDR3 is TGTGCCAGCAGCGTAGGGACAGCCAGCTCCTACGAGCAGTACTTC. The gene calls are TRBV9 and TRBJ2-7; TRBD1 is a possible D gene (6 bases). The V end was cut by 0 bases, the J end by 0 bases, with 10 bases between. CDR1 is SGDLS and CDR2 is YYNGEE in the germline V gene. The CDR3 sequence is 15 residues long.

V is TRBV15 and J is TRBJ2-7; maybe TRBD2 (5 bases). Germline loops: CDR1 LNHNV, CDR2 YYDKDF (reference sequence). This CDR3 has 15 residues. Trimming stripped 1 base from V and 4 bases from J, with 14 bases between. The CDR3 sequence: CATSRVLGSGYEQYF. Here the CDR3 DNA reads TGTGCCACCAGCAGAGTTCTGGGCTCGGGGTACGAGCAGTACTTC.

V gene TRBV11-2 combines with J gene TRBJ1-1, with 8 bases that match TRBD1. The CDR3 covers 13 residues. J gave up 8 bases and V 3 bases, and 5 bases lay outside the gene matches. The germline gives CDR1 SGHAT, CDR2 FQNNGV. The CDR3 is CASSFLGQGEAFF. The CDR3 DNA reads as TGTGCCAGCAGCTTCCTAGGACAGGGCGAAGCTTTCTTT.

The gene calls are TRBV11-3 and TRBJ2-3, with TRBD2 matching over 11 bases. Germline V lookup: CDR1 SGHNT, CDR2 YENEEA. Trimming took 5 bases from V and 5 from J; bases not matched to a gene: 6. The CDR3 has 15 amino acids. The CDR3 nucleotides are TGTGCCAGCAGCCGCATCGGGACTAGCGGAGATACGCAGTATTTT. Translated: CASSRIGTSGDTQYF.

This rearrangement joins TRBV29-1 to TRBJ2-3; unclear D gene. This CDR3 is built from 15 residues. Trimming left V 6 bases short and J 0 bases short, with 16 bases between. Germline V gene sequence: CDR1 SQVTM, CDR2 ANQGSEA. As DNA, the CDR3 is TGCAGCGTCATGAGGCTTTTTACTAGCACAGATACGCAGTATTTT. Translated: CSVMRLFTSTDTQYF.

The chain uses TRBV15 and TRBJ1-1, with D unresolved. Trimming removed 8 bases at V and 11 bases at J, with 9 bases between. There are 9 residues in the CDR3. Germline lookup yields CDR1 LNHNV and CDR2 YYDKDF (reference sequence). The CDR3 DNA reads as TGTGCCACCGCCTCTAGGGCTTTCTTT. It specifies CATASRAFF.

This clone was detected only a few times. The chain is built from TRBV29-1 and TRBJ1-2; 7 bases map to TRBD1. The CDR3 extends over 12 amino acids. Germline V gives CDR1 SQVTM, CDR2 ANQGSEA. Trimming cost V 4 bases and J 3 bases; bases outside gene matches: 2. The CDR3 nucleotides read TGCAGCGTTGGAGACAGGGACTATGGCTACACCTTC. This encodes CSVGDRDYGYTF.

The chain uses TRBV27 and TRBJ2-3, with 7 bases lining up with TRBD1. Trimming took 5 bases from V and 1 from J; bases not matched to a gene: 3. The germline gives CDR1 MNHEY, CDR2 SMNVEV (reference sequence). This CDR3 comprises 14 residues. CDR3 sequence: CASSNRGGTDTQYF. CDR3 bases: TGTGCCAGCAGTAACAGGGGAGGCACAGATACGCAGTATTTT.

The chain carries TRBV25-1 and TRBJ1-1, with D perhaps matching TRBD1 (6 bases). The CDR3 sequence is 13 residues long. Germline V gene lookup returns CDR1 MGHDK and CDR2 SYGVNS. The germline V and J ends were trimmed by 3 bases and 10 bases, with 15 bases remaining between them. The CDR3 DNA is TGTGCCAGCAGTGATCTCCGGCAGGGGAGAGCTTTCTTT. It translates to CASSDLRQGRAFF. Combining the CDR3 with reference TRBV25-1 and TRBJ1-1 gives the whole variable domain EADIYQTPRYLVIGTGKKITLECSQTMGHDKMYWYQQDPGMELHLIHYSYGVNSTEKGDLSSESTVSRIRTEHFPLTLESARPSHTSQYLCASSDLRQGRAFFGQGTRLTVV.

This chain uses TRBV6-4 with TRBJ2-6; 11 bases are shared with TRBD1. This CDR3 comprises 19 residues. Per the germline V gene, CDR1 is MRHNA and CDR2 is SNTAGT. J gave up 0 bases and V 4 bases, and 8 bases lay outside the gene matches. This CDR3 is CASSGPEGTGGSGANVLTF. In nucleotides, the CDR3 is TGTGCCAGCAGTGGTCCCGAAGGGACAGGGGGCTCTGGGGCCAACGTCCTGACTTTC.

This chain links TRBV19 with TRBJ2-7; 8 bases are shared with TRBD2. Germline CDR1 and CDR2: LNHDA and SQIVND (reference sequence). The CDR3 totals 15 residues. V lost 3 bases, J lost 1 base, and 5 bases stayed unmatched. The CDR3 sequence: CASSIQERGSYEQYF. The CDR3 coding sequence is TGTGCCAGTAGTATCCAGGAGCGGGGGTCCTACGAGCAGTACTTC.

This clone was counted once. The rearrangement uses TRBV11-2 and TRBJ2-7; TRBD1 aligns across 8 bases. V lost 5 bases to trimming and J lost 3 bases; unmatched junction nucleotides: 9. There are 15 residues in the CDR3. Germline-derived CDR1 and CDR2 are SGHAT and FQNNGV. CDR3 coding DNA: TGTGCCAGCAGCCAACTGGGACAGGCTAGCTACGAGCAGTACTTC. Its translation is CASSQLGQASYEQYF.

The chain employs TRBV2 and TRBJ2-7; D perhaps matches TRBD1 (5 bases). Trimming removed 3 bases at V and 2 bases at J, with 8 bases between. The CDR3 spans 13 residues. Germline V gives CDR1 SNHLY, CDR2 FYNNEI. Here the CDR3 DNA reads TGTGCCAGCAGTGAGGACAACGCCTACGAGCAGTACTTC. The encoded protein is CASSEDNAYEQYF.

The CDR3 spells CASSLSGEISTGELFF. CDR3 coding DNA: TGTGCCAGCAGCTTATCAGGGGAGATAAGCACCGGGGAGCTGTTTTTT. The V gene is TRBV7-9, the J gene TRBJ2-2, with D perhaps TRBD1 (6 bases). This CDR3 has 16 residues. V gave up 2 bases and J gave up 4 bases, with 14 bases separating them. CDR1 is SEHNR and CDR2 is FQNEAQ in the germline V gene (reference sequence).

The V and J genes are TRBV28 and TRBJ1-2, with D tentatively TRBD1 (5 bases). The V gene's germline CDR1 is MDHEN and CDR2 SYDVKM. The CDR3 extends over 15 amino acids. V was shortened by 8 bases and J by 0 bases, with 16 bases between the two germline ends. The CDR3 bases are TGTGCCAGCTTCGGGGGAGTAGTCTCTAACTATGGCTACACCTTC. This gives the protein CASFGGVVSNYGYTF.

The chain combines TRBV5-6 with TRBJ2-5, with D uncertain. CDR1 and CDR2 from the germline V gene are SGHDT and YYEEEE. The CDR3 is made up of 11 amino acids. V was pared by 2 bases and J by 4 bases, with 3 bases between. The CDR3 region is CASSLLETQYF. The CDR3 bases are TGTGCCAGCAGCTTACTAGAGACCCAGTACTTC. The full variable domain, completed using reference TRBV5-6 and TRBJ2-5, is DAGVTQSPTHLIKTRGQQVTLRCSPKSGHDTVSWYQQALGQGPQFIFQYYEEEERQRGNFPDRFSGHQFPNYSSELNVNALLLGDSALYLCASSLLETQYFGPGTRLLVL.

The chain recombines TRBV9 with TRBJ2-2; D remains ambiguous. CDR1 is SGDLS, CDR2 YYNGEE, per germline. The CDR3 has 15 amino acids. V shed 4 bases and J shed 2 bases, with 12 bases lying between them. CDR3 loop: CASSSRVANTGELFF. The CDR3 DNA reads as TGTGCCAGCAGCTCCCGGGTAGCCAACACCGGGGAGCTGTTTTTT. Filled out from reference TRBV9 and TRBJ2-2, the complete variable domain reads DSGVTQTPKHLITATGQRVTLRCSPRSGDLSVYWYQQSLDQGLQFLIQYYNGEERAKGNILERFSAQQFPDLHSELNLSSLELGDSALYFCASSSRVANTGELFFGEGSRLTVL.

CDR3 residues: CASSLTSVGHNEQFF. The DNA for the CDR3 is TGTGCCAGCAGCCTGACTAGCGTCGGGCACAATGAGCAGTTCTTC. The chain uses TRBV5-6 and TRBJ2-1, with TRBD2 matching over 8 bases. This CDR3 has 15 residues. The ends lost 4 bases at V and 5 bases at J; junction bases unmatched: 8. Germline values: CDR1 SGHDT, CDR2 YYEEEE.